This is a list of T cell receptor beta chains from one sample in a study of cytomegalovirus exposure and HLA in healthy donors. Some clones are missing from TCRdb's copy, which holds only in-frame ones; the method was immunoSEQ multiplex PCR. In the table there are 150,000 to 200,000 clones, less than 90% of which are singletons. Sequencing used PBMCs. The source is a man aged 45-65 years in good health and CMV-seropositive. CDR3s include the opening cysteine and the closing phenylalanine or tryptophan. D genes are given only for firm matches. Clone size is shown for a subset of rows, as once, few, many or a class of expanded clone.

V gene,clone size,J gene,D gene,CDR3 protein,CDR3 DNA
TRBV6-6,.,TRBJ2-4,.,CASSQGGNIQYF,TGTGCCAGCAGTCAGGGGGGAAACATTCAGTACTTC
TRBV6-4,.,TRBJ2-1,TRBD2,CASQTRTSNNEQFF,TGTGCCAGCCAGACTCGGACTAGCAACAATGAGCAGTTCTTC
TRBV6-1,.,TRBJ2-7,.,CASSEVSTGSKQYF,TGTGCCAGCAGTGAAGTGAGTACAGGGTCAAAGCAGTACTTC
TRBV5-1,.,TRBJ2-1,TRBD1,CASSRTGPEQFF,TGCGCCAGCAGCCGGACAGGTCCAGAGCAGTTCTTC
TRBV2,.,TRBJ1-6,.,CASRNRVNSPLHF,TGTGCCAGCAGGAACAGGGTTAATTCACCCCTCCACTTT
TRBV5-1,.,TRBJ2-7,TRBD2,CASSWGAGGTYEQYF,TGCGCCAGCAGCTGGGGGGCGGGGGGGACATACGAGCAGTACTTC
TRBV25-1,.,TRBJ1-5,TRBD1,CASSEGTEKYSNQPQHF,TGTGCCAGCAGTGAAGGGACAGAAAAATATAGCAATCAGCCCCAGCATTTT
TRBV29-1,once,TRBJ1-3,.,CSARAPQTDTIYF,TGCAGCGCCCGTGCCCCTCAGACAGACACTATATATTTT
TRBV6-5,.,TRBJ1-1,.,CASSWATNTEAFF,TGTGCCAGCAGTTGGGCTACGAACACTGAAGCTTTCTTT
TRBV7-6,.,TRBJ1-6,.,CASSAGVSSSPLHF,TGTGCCAGCAGCGCAGGCGTCAGTTCGTCACCCCTCCACTTT
TRBV19,.,TRBJ1-5,.,CASNYREPNQPQHF,TGTGCCAGCAATTACAGGGAACCAAATCAGCCCCAGCATTTT
TRBV5-6,.,TRBJ1-2,.,CASSLAGGAGYTF,TGTGCCAGCAGCTTGGCCGGCGGGGCCGGCTACACCTTC
TRBV7-2,.,TRBJ2-1,TRBD2,CASSLAHGTSGSYNEQFF,TGTGCCAGCAGCTTAGCTCACGGGACTAGCGGCTCCTACAATGAGCAGTTCTTC
TRBV9,once,TRBJ2-2,.,CASSGTSRALDTGELFF,TGTGCCAGCAGTGGGACAAGTAGGGCCCTGGACACCGGGGAGCTGTTTTTT
TRBV11-2,.,TRBJ2-3,TRBD1,CASSSTGAGDTQYF,TGTGCCAGCAGCTCTACAGGGGCGGGAGATACGCAGTATTTT
TRBV28,.,TRBJ2-3,TRBD2,CASSSIRLAGGRATDTQYF,TGTGCCAGCAGCTCCATCAGACTAGCGGGGGGCAGGGCAACAGATACGCAGTATTTT
TRBV6-1,few,TRBJ2-5,.,CASSVNRAKETQYF,TGTGCCAGCAGTGTGAACAGGGCAAAAGAGACCCAGTACTTC